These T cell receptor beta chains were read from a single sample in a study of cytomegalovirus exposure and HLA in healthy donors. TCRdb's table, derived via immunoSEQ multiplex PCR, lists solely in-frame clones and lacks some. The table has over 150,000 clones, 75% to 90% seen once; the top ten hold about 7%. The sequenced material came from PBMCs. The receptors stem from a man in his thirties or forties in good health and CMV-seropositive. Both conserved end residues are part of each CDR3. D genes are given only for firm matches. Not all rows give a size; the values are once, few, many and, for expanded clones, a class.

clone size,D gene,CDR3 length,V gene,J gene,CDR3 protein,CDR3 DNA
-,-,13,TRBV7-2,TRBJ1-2,CASSIPGSYGYTF,TGTGCCAGCAGCATTCCGGGGTCCTATGGCTACACCTTC
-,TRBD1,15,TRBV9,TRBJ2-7,CASSAHPGQVNEQYF,TGTGCCAGCAGCGCCCACCCGGGACAGGTGAACGAGCAGTACTTC
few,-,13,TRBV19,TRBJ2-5,CASSMGVLGTQYF,TGTGCCAGTAGTATGGGAGTCTTGGGGACCCAGTACTTC
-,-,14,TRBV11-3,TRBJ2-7,CASSPRDPLNEQYF,TGTGCCAGCAGCCCGCGGGACCCCCTCAACGAGCAGTACTTC
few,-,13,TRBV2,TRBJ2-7,CASKPGVTYEQYF,TGTGCCAGCAAGCCCGGGGTCACCTACGAGCAGTACTTC
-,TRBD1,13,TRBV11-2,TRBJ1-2,CASSSHRGSGYTF,TGTGCCAGCAGCTCCCACAGGGGTTCGGGGTACACCTTC
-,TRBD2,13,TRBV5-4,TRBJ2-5,CASKSGSEKTQYF,TGTGCCAGCAAAAGCGGGAGTGAGAAGACCCAGTACTTC
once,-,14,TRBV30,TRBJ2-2,CAWTRGGNTEELFF,TGTGCCTGGACGAGGGGAGGAAACACCGAGGAGCTGTTTTTT
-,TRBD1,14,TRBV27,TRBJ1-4,CASSYTGGSEKLFF,TGTGCCAGCAGTTATACAGGGGGCAGTGAAAAACTGTTTTTT
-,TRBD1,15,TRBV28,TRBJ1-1,CASSSQTGAGTEAFF,TGTGCCAGCAGCTCTCAAACAGGGGCGGGAACTGAAGCTTTCTTT
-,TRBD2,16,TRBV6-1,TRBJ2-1,CASSEEAGGGLNEQFF,TGTGCCAGCAGTGAAGAAGCCGGCGGGGGGCTCAATGAGCAGTTCTTC
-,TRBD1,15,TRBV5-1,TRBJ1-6,CASSLDPGQNSPLHF,TGCGCCAGCAGCTTGGACCCGGGACAGAATTCACCCCTCCACTTT
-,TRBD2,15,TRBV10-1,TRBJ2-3,CASRASAGGPDTQYF,TGCGCCAGCAGAGCCTCGGCGGGGGGACCAGATACGCAGTATTTT
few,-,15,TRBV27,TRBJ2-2,CASSLGWGDTGELFF,TGTGCCAGCAGTTTGGGCTGGGGGGACACCGGGGAGCTGTTTTTT
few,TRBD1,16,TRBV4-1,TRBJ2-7,CASRLTTGDNLREQYF,TGCGCCAGCAGGCTAACAACAGGGGACAACTTGCGCGAGCAGTACTTC
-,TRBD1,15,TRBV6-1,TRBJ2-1,CASSHRGRFYNEQFF,TGTGCCAGCAGTCACAGGGGTAGGTTCTACAATGAGCAGTTCTTC
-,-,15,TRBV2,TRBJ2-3,CASSDSGGSTDTQYF,TGTGCCAGCAGTGATTCTGGCGGGAGCACAGATACGCAGTATTTT
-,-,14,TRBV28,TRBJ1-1,CASSMLTENTEAFF,TGTGCCAGCAGTATGCTTACAGAAAACACTGAAGCTTTCTTT
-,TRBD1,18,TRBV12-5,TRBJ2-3,CASGLVRARGLGTDTQYF,TGTGCTAGTGGTTTGGTACGGGCGAGGGGGCTTGGCACAGATACGCAGTATTTT
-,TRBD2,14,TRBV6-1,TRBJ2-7,CASSSLAGDYEQYF,TGTGCCAGCAGTTCGCTAGCGGGGGACTACGAGCAGTACTTC
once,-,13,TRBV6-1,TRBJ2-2,CASSEAYTGELFF,TGTGCCAGCAGTGAGGCCTACACCGGGGAGCTGTTTTTT
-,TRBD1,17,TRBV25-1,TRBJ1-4,CASSENRGLRGNEKLFF,TGTGCCAGCAGTGAAAACAGGGGGCTTCGCGGTAATGAAAAACTGTTTTTT
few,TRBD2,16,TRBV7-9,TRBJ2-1,CASSPLSGRSYNEQFF,TGTGCCAGCAGCCCTCTGAGCGGGAGGTCTTACAATGAGCAGTTCTTC
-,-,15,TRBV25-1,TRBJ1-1,CASSEYSGGDTEAFF,TGTGCCAGCAGTGAATATTCCGGGGGGGACACTGAAGCTTTCTTT
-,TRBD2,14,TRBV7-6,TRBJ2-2,CASSSSGGSGELFF,TGTGCCAGCAGCTCCAGCGGGGGGTCCGGGGAGCTGTTTTTT
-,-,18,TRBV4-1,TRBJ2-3,CASSGTGVSGGVTDTQYF,TGCGCCAGCAGCGGGACAGGGGTTAGCGGGGGGGTCACAGATACGCAGTATTTT
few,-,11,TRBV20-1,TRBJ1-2,CSAGTDYGYTF,TGCAGTGCTGGGACTGACTATGGCTACACCTTC
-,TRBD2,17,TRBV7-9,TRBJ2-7,CASSPRLGLGPPYEQYF,TGTGCCAGCAGCCCCCGGCTAGGACTAGGCCCACCCTACGAGCAGTACTTC
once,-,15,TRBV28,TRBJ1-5,CASSLGGQGNQPQHF,TGTGCCAGCAGTTTAGGTGGGCAGGGCAATCAGCCCCAGCATTTT
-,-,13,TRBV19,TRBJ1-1,CASSIRGNTEAFF,TGTGCCAGTAGTATCCGGGGGAACACTGAAGCTTTCTTT
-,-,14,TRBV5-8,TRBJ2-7,CASSLDPGSHEQYF,TGTGCCAGCAGCTTGGATCCAGGGTCTCACGAGCAGTACTTC
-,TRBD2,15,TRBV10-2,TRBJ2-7,CASSEGVAGGDEQYF,TGCGCCAGCAGTGAAGGAGTAGCGGGAGGAGACGAGCAGTACTTC
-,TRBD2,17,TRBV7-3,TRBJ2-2,CASSFMASGSRTGELFF,TGTGCCAGCAGCTTTATGGCTAGCGGGAGTCGAACCGGGGAGCTGTTTTTT
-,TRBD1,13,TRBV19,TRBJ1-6,CASEGQGDSPLHF,TGTGCCAGTGAAGGACAGGGAGATTCACCCCTCCACTTT
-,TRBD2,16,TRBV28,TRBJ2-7,CASSRGLAGVTYEQYF,TGTGCCAGCAGCCGGGGACTAGCGGGAGTTACCTACGAGCAGTACTTC
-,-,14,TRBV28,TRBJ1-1,CASSLSPGDTEAFF,TGTGCCAGCAGTCTTTCTCCAGGGGACACTGAAGCTTTCTTT
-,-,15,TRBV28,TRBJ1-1,CASSSPHRGTRGAFF,TGTGCCAGCAGTTCCCCCCACCGGGGGACCCGGGGCGCTTTCTTT
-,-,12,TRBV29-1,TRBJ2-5,CSVAGNQETQYF,TGCAGCGTCGCCGGGAACCAAGAGACCCAGTACTTC
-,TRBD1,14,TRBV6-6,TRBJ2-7,CASSYSQGAGEQYF,TGTGCCAGCAGTTACTCACAGGGGGCGGGCGAGCAGTACTTC
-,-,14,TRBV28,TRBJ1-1,CASSETNSGTRAFF,TGTGCCAGCAGCGAGACCAATTCCGGGACACGGGCTTTCTTT
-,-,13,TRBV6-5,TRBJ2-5,CASRTFRGGAQYF,TGTGCCAGCAGGACTTTCCGTGGCGGGGCCCAGTACTTC
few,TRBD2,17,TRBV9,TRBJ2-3,CASSVELPSGRADTQYF,TGTGCCAGCAGCGTAGAGCTGCCTAGCGGGAGGGCAGATACGCAGTATTTT
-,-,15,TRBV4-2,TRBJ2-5,CASSRTRGPQETQYF,TGTGCCAGCAGCCGCACCAGAGGCCCGCAAGAGACCCAGTACTTC
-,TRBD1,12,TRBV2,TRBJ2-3,CASSTGVDTQYF,TGTGCCAGCAGTACAGGGGTGGATACGCAGTATTTT
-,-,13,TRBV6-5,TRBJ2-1,CASSYISGNEQFF,TGTGCCAGCAGTTATATCTCGGGGAATGAGCAGTTCTTC
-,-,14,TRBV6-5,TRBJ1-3,CASSYLLTGNTIYF,TGTGCCAGCAGTTACTTGTTAACTGGAAACACCATATATTTT
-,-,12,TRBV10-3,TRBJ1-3,CAISETRNTIYF,TGTGCCATCAGTGAGACTCGAAACACCATATATTTT
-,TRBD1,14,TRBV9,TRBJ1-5,CASSSGQGYEPQHF,TGTGCCAGCAGCTCAGGACAGGGTTATGAGCCCCAGCATTTT
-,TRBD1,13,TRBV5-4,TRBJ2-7,CASIGQGLHEQYF,TGTGCCAGCATCGGACAGGGGTTGCACGAGCAGTACTTC
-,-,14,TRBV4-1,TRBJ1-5,CASSQDRRDQPQHF,TGCGCCAGCAGCCAAGATCGCAGGGATCAGCCCCAGCATTTT
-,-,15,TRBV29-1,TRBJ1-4,CSALQGKSTNEKLFF,TGCAGCGCCCTACAGGGTAAATCAACTAATGAAAAACTGTTTTTT
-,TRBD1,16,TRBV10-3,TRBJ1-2,CASSDQTGTGSYGYTF,TGTGCCAGCAGCGACCAAACCGGGACAGGGTCCTATGGCTACACCTTC